The 21 T cell receptor beta chains below were found in one sample sequenced in a study of early T cells in non-severe SARS-CoV-2 infection. TCRdb reanalysed the 5' RACE reads using MiXCR and keeps one entry per CDR3 protein. The sample carries tens of thousands of distinct CDR3 sequences, about a tenth recorded once. The sample was whole blood. The origin of the receptors is an adult who was a healthcare worker with PCR-confirmed SARS-CoV-2 infection or an uninfected control (not recorded which).

The chain employs TRBV5-6 and TRBJ1-2; possibly TRBD1 for D (5 bases). Germline V CDR1 and CDR2: SGHDT, YYEEEE. V shed 3 bases and J shed 7 bases, with 19 bases lying between them. The CDR3 contains 15 residues. CDR3 loop: CASSSLRRGIGGYTF. CDR3 coding DNA: TGTGCCAGCAGCTCACTCAGGCGGGGGATAGGTGGCTACACCTTC.

This clonotype was seen ten or more times. This chain joins TRBV4-2 and TRBJ2-1, with unresolved D. Looked up from germline, CDR1 is LGHNA and CDR2 is YNFKEQ. Trimming removed 4 bases at V and 0 bases at J, with 19 bases between. The CDR3 loop spans 18 amino acids. CDR3 amino acids: CASSLPVGSHGSYNEQFF. The CDR3 DNA is TGTGCCAGCAGCCTCCCCGTAGGGTCTCACGGCTCCTACAATGAGCAGTTCTTC.

A few counts support this clonotype. The chain combines TRBV5-1 with TRBJ2-3, with 7 positions matching TRBD2. This CDR3 comprises 14 residues. The V and J ends lost 0 bases and 6 bases, in that order; junction bases with no gene match: 4. Per germline, CDR1 SGHRS and CDR2 YFSETQ. The CDR3 coding sequence is TGCGCCAGCAGCTTGGCTGGTAGCGGGGATACGCAGTATTTT. Translated, it gives CASSLAGSGDTQYF.

This clonotype was counted only a few times. V usage is TRBV20-1 and J usage is TRBJ2-2; D may be TRBD1 (7 bases). Trimming removed 0 bases from V and 6 bases from J, with 11 bases in between. Germline V lookup: CDR1 DFQATT, CDR2 SNEGSKA (reference sequence). This CDR3 is 14 amino acids long. The chain's CDR3 is CSARDPRGAGELFF. The CDR3 DNA reads TGCAGTGCTAGAGACCCCAGGGGGGCCGGGGAGCTGTTTTTT.

The chain employs TRBV11-2 and TRBJ2-3; weak D call: TRBD2 (6 bases). Between the trimmed V and J ends, which lost 7 bases and 3 bases, there was a span of 20 bases. CDR3 length: 16 amino acids. The V gene's germline CDR1 is SGHAT and CDR2 FQNNGV. The CDR3 region has the DNA TGTGCCAGCACCAGATATCGGAGGGGCGAAACAGATACGCAGTATTTT. Its translation: CASTRYRRGETDTQYF.

This clonotype was counted only a few times. V gene TRBV28 combines with J gene TRBJ2-6; D is undetermined. This CDR3 contains 15 residues. Germline V gives CDR1 MDHEN, CDR2 SYDVKM. V was cut by 5 bases and J by 0 bases, with 8 bases left in between. CDR3 nucleotide sequence: TGTGCCAGCAGTGTCTATAGCTCTGGGGCCAACGTCCTGACTTTC. Translated: CASSVYSSGANVLTF.

The chain carries TRBV13 and TRBJ2-3, with TRBD2 identical over 9 bases. There are 14 residues in the CDR3. The V gene's germline CDR1 is PRHDT and CDR2 FYEKMQ (reference sequence). The V gene end was trimmed by 4 bases and the J gene end by 7 bases; junction bases not matched to a gene: 6. CDR3 sequence: CASSSAGGGNTQYF. The CDR3, as DNA: TGTGCCAGCAGCTCAGCGGGAGGTGGGAATACGCAGTATTTT.

The chain has TRBV19 and TRBJ1-5; D is possibly TRBD1 (6 bases). V dropped 4 bases and J dropped 8 bases, with 12 bases sitting between them. The CDR3 covers 13 residues. The germline V gene encodes CDR1 LNHDA and CDR2 SQIVND (reference sequence). Here the CDR3 DNA reads TGTGCCAGTAGTAGGGGGGCTTTGGAGCCCCAGCATTTT. Translation: CASSRGALEPQHF.

Details on this clonotype: The junction shows a germline mismatch at one end, possibly a read error. J is TRBJ2-1 and V is TRBV2, with D tentatively TRBD2 (5 bases). The CDR3 length is 14 residues. Germline V lookup: CDR1 SNHLY, CDR2 FYNNEI. CDR3 nucleotides: TGTGCCAGCACCGGACTCATAAACCTCAATGAGCAGTCCTTC. This encodes CASTGLINLNEQSF.

Only a few counts were recorded for this clonotype. The CDR3: CASSLVGGMDTQYF. CDR3 sequence (DNA): TGTGCCAGCAGCTTAGTAGGGGGGATGGATACGCAGTATTTT. The V and J genes are TRBV7-6 and TRBJ2-3, with D perhaps matching TRBD1 or TRBD2 (6 bases each). Germline V CDR1 and CDR2: SGHVS, FNYEAQ. The V end was cut by 1 base, the J end by 6 bases, with 11 bases between. This CDR3 contains 14 residues.

The table lists this clonotype with a few counts. This chain links TRBV15 with TRBJ2-7, with TRBD1 identical over 8 bases. Germline CDR1 and CDR2: LNHNV and YYDKDF (reference sequence). This CDR3 is 12 amino acids long. J gave up 3 bases and V 10 bases, and 5 bases lay outside the gene matches. CDR3 nucleotide sequence: TGTGCCATTGGACAGGGTATCTACGAGCAGTACTTC. The encoded protein is CAIGQGIYEQYF.

This clonotype was found many times. This chain uses TRBV10-3 with TRBJ2-1; TRBD1 matches 12 bases. Germline V gene sequence: CDR1 ENHRY, CDR2 SYGVKD. V was pared by 2 bases and J by 6 bases, with 5 bases of the junction left unmatched. CDR3 length: 16 amino acids. The CDR3 sequence: CAISEPGQGAGNEQFF. The CDR3 DNA sequence: TGTGCCATCAGTGAGCCGGGACAGGGGGCCGGCAATGAGCAGTTCTTC.

The sample holds a few counts of this clonotype. V and J are TRBV7-3 and TRBJ2-1, with 9 bases identical to TRBD2. Germline lookup yields CDR1 SGHTA and CDR2 FQGTGA. With 4 bases clipped from V and 4 bases from J, the junction kept 8 bases outside the gene matches. This CDR3 is built from 16 residues. CDR3 loop: CASSSKGGLAYNEQFF. The CDR3 region has the DNA TGTGCCAGCAGCTCGAAGGGGGGACTAGCTTACAATGAGCAGTTCTTC. Filled out from reference TRBV7-3 and TRBJ2-1, the complete variable domain reads GAGVSQTPSNKVTEKGKYVELRCDPISGHTALYWYRQSLGQGPEFLIYFQGTGAADDSGLPNDRFFAVRPEGSVSTLKIQRTERGDSAVYLCASSSKGGLAYNEQFFGPGTRLTVL.

V usage is TRBV18 and J usage is TRBJ2-4, with D tentatively TRBD1 (6 bases). CDR3 length: 13 amino acids. V lost 1 base to trimming and J lost 16 bases, with 17 bases between them. The germline gives CDR1 KGHSH, CDR2 LQKENI. CDR3 sequence: CASSPRTETRGYF. DNA for the CDR3: TGTGCCAGCTCACCACGGACAGAAACCCGGGGCTACTTC.

The sample holds a few counts of this clonotype. This sequence joins TRBV4-3 and TRBJ1-3; no clear D. V was clipped by 0 bases and J by 0 bases, with 6 bases between them. The V gene's germline CDR1 is LGHNA and CDR2 YSLEER. The CDR3 has 15 residues. The CDR3 sequence: CASSQDRGSGNTIYF. The CDR3 nucleotides are TGCGCCAGCAGCCAAGATCGGGGCTCTGGAAACACCATATATTTT.

The chain joins TRBV11-1 to TRBJ1-2; unclear D gene. V dropped 5 bases and J dropped 1 base, with 8 bases sitting between them. The CDR3 has 13 amino acids. Germline-derived CDR1 and CDR2 are SGHAT and FQDESV (reference sequence). The CDR3 protein is CASSMTNNYGYTF. The CDR3 bases are TGTGCCAGCAGCATGACGAATAACTATGGCTACACCTTC. The complete variable domain, with remaining parts taken from reference TRBV11-1 and TRBJ1-2, reads EAEVAQSPRYKITEKSQAVAFWCDPISGHATLYWYRQILGQGPELLVQFQDESVVDDSQLPKDRFSAERLKGVDSTLKIQPAELGDSAMYLCASSMTNNYGYTFGSGTRLTVV.

This clonotype has just a few counts. V is TRBV29-1 and J is TRBJ2-7, with D maybe TRBD2 (5 bases). Germline V gives CDR1 SQVTM, CDR2 ANQGSEA. V lost 6 bases and J 2 bases, leaving 14 bases between the germline ends. This CDR3 is 13 amino acids long. CDR3 sequence: CSVKPDGAYEQYF. The CDR3 bases are TGCAGCGTCAAACCCGACGGGGCCTACGAGCAGTACTTC.

V and J are TRBV11-3 and TRBJ2-2; TRBD2 matches 9 bases. This CDR3 contains 17 residues. Germline V gene lookup returns CDR1 SGHNT and CDR2 YENEEA. With V trimmed by 4 bases and J by 7 bases, 13 bases remained unmatched. CDR3 DNA: TGTGCCAGCAGCTCCACCTCCGGCGGGAGGGCAGGCGGGGAGCTGTTTTTT. Its protein product is CASSSTSGGRAGGELFF. Using reference TRBV11-3 and TRBJ2-2 for the parts outside the CDR3, the full variable domain is EAGVVQSPRYKIIEKKQPVAFWCNPISGHNTLYWYLQNLGQGPELLIRYENEEAVDDSQLPKDRFSAERLKGVDSTLKIQPAELGDSAVYLCASSSTSGGRAGGELFFGEGSRLTVL.

This clonotype was observed a few times. This chain links TRBV20-1 with TRBJ2-3, with D tentatively TRBD2 (5 bases). The CDR3 extends over 13 amino acids. The germline V gene encodes CDR1 DFQATT and CDR2 SNEGSKA (reference sequence). V lost 6 bases and J 2 bases, leaving 12 bases between the germline ends. CDR3 in amino acids: CSAGGVNTDTQYF. CDR3 sequence (DNA): TGCAGTGCCGGAGGAGTAAACACAGATACGCAGTATTTT.

This clonotype was observed a few times. The chain has TRBV11-2 and TRBJ1-1, with 7 bases that match TRBD1. The CDR3 is 14 residues long. V lost 2 bases to trimming and J lost 5 bases; unmatched junction nucleotides: 5. Germline V gene lookup returns CDR1 SGHAT and CDR2 FQNNGV. The CDR3 DNA is TGTGCCAGCAGCTTATCTGGCAGGGGGACTGAAGCTTTCTTT. Its protein product is CASSLSGRGTEAFF.

The gene calls are TRBV6-5 and TRBJ1-1, with D possibly matching TRBD1 (6 bases). The germline gives CDR1 MNHEY, CDR2 SVGAGI. Trimming shortened V by 6 bases and J by 6 bases, and 14 bases separated the two germline ends. The CDR3 is made up of 13 amino acids. CDR3 DNA sequence: TGTGCCAGCAGACGAAGGACAGATCCTGAAGCTTTCTTT. It yields the protein CASRRRTDPEAFF.